Listed here are 9 T cell receptor beta chains from one sample, sequenced in a study. One entry per CDR3 protein, called by TCRdb with MiXCR from the 5' RACE reads. The repertoire has tens of thousands of distinct CDR3 sequences, 15% to 20% of them found once; the top ten carry around 2.8%. Sequencing was done on a sample of naive CD4+ T cells sorted from a lymph node. Subset described: naive CD4+ T cells, CD4+CD45RA+CD25-. All receptors derive from a female donor with breast cancer.

By frequency in the sample, this clonotype is medium-sized. This chain uses TRBV14 with TRBJ2-1, with a possible D match to TRBD1 (5 bases). The CDR3 consists of 15 residues. The V gene's germline CDR1 is SGHDN and CDR2 FVKESK. V was trimmed by 0 bases and J by 8 bases, leaving 14 bases between them. Written as DNA, the CDR3 is TGTGCCAGCAGCCAAGATGTCGACAGAGTAGATGAGCAGTTCTTC. Amino acid sequence: CASSQDVDRVDEQFF.

The V and J genes are TRBV6-5 and TRBJ2-3; tentatively, D is TRBD2 (7 bases). The germline V and J ends were trimmed by 2 bases and 0 bases, with 12 bases remaining between them. There are 16 residues in the CDR3. CDR1 MNHEY and CDR2 SVGAGI come from the germline V gene. The CDR3 sequence is CASSYRGGPSTDTQYF. The CDR3 coding sequence is TGTGCCAGCAGTTACAGGGGGGGCCCTAGCACAGATACGCAGTATTTT.

The gene calls are TRBV5-1 and TRBJ2-2, with D possibly called TRBD1 or TRBD2 (5 bases each). V gave up 5 bases and J gave up 4 bases, with 18 bases separating them. Germline V lookup: CDR1 SGHRS, CDR2 YFSETQ. There are 16 residues in the CDR3. The CDR3 DNA follows: TGCGCCAGCAGTTGGGACGTCGCCCCCGGCACCGGGGAGCTGTTTTTT. Amino acid sequence: CASSWDVAPGTGELFF.

This clonotype occurred a few times. The chain has TRBV18 and TRBJ1-2; D remains unclear. CDR1 KGHSH and CDR2 LQKENI come from the germline V gene. Trimming shortened V by 3 bases and J by 0 bases, and 11 bases separated the two germline ends. The length of the CDR3 is 15 residues. CDR3 residues: CASSPWTESNYGYTF. The CDR3 nucleotides are TGTGCCAGCTCACCTTGGACGGAATCTAACTATGGCTACACCTTC. Supplemented by reference TRBV18 and TRBJ1-2, the full variable domain reads NAGVMQNPRHLVRRRGQEARLRCSPMKGHSHVYWYRQLPEEGLKFMVYLQKENIIDESGMPKERFSAEFPKEGPSILRIQQVVRGDSAAYFCASSPWTESNYGYTFGSGTRLTVV.

This clonotype was seen repeatedly, ten times or more. The chain uses TRBV6-2 or TRBV6-3 and TRBJ2-2; TRBD1 agrees at 9 bases. Germline V CDR1 and CDR2: MNHEY, SVGEGT. The CDR3 loop spans 15 amino acids. Losses at the gene ends were 2 bases for V and 3 bases for J; bases not matched to a gene: 1. CDR3 sequence reads: CASSYRDRDTGELFF. The CDR3 DNA follows: TGTGCCAGCAGTTACCGGGACAGGGACACCGGGGAGCTGTTTTTT.

This clonotype has only a few counts. The chain couples TRBV7-9 to TRBJ2-1; the D gene could be TRBD1 or TRBD2 (6 bases each). Germline V gene data show CDR1 as SEHNR and CDR2 as FQNEAQ (reference sequence). The CDR3 extends over 12 amino acids. V gave up 5 bases and J gave up 8 bases, with 10 bases separating them. The CDR3 is CASSTGGYEQFF. The CDR3 bases are TGTGCCAGCAGCACCGGGGGCTATGAGCAGTTCTTC.

The chain carries TRBV20-1 and TRBJ2-3, with D hard to call. Germline V gene data show CDR1 as DFQATT and CDR2 as SNEGSKA (reference sequence). The V gene lost 3 bases and the J gene lost 0 bases, with 7 bases spanning the gap. The CDR3 length is 13 residues. The CDR3, as DNA: TGCAGTGCTAGGCAAGCTAGCACAGATACGCAGTATTTT. Translation: CSARQASTDTQYF.

This clonotype was recorded a few times. The chain recombines TRBV4-2 with TRBJ1-3, with D unresolved. Germline assignment: CDR1 LGHNA and CDR2 YNFKEQ. The CDR3 runs to 15 residues. The germline V and J ends were trimmed by 0 bases and 0 bases, with 6 bases remaining between them. CDR3 amino acids: CASSQDIYSGNTIYF. CDR3 coding DNA: TGTGCCAGCAGCCAAGATATCTACTCTGGAAACACCATATATTTT.

This chain connects TRBV5-1 to TRBJ2-5, with TRBD2 matching over 10 bases. The CDR3 is 16 residues long. The germline gives CDR1 SGHRS, CDR2 YFSETQ. With V trimmed by 3 bases and J by 4 bases, 9 bases remained unmatched. This CDR3 is CASSSEPSGSGETQYF. The CDR3 DNA reads as TGCGCCAGCAGCTCTGAACCTAGCGGGAGTGGAGAGACCCAGTACTTC.